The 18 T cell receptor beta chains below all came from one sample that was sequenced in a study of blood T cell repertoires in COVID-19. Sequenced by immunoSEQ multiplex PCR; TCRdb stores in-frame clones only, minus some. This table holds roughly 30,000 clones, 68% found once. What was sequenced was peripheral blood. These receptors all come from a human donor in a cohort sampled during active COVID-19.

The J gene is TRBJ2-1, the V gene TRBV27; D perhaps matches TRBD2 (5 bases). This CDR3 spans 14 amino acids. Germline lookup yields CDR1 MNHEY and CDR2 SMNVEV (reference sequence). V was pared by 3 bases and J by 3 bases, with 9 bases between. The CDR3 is CASSLGSFYNEQFF. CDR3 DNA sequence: TGTGCCAGCAGTTTGGGGAGCTTCTACAATGAGCAGTTCTTC.

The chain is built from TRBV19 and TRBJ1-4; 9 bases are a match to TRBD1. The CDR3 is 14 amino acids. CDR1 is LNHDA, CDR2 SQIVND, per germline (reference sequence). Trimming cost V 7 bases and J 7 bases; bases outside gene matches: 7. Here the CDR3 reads CASKAGTGSEKLFF. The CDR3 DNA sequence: TGTGCCAGTAAGGCCGGGACAGGGTCTGAAAAACTGTTTTTT.

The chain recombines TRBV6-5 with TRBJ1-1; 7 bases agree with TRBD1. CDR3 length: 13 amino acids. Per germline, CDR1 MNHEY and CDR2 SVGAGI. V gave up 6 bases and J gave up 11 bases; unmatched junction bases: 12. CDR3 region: CASRAGTAAGAFF. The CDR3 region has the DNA TGTGCCAGCAGGGCAGGGACAGCCGCCGGGGCTTTCTTT.

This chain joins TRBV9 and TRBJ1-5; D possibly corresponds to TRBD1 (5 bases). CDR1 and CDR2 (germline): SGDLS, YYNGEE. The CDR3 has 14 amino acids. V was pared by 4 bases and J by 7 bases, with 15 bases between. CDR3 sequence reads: CASSPDSLGQPQHF. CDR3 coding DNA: TGTGCCAGCAGCCCCGACAGCCTCGGGCAGCCCCAGCATTTT.

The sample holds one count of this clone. Here the CDR3 reads CATSDFGTSYNEQFF. In DNA form, the CDR3 reads TGTGCCACCAGTGATTTCGGGACTTCATACAATGAGCAGTTCTTC. The chain has TRBV24-1 and TRBJ2-1, with a possible D match to TRBD2 (6 bases). Germline V gene sequence: CDR1 KGHDR, CDR2 SFDVKD. The germline V and J ends were trimmed by 1 base and 4 bases, with 10 bases remaining between them. CDR3 size: 15 residues.

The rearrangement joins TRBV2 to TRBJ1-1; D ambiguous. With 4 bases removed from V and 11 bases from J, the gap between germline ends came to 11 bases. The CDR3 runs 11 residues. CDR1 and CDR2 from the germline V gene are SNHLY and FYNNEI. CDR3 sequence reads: CASSVGRWAFF. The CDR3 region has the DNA TGTGCCAGCAGTGTTGGCCGTTGGGCTTTCTTT.

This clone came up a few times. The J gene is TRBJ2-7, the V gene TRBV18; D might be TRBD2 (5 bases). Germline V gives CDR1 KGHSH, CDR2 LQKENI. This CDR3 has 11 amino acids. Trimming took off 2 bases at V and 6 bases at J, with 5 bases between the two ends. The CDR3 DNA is TGTGCCAGCTCACCAGAGGGCGAGCAGTACTTC. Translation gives CASSPEGEQYF.

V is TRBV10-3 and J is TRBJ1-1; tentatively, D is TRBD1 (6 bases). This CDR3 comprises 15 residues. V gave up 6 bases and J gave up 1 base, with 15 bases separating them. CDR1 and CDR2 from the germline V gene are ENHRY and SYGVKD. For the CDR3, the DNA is TGTGCCATCAGCCTTAACAGGGAAAAGAACACTGAAGCTTTCTTT. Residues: CAISLNREKNTEAFF.

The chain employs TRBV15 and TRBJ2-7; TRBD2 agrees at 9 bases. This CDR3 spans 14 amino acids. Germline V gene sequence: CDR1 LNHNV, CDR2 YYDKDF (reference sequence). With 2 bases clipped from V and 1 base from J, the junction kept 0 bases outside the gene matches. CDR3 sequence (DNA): TGTGCCACCAGCAGACTAGCGGGGTCCTACGAGCAGTACTTC. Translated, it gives CATSRLAGSYEQYF.

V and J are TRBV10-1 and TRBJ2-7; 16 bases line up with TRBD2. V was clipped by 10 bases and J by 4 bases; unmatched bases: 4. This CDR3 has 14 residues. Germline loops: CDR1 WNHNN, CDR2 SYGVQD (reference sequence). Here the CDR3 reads CAKGLAGGPYEQYF. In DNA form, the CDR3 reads TGCGCCAAGGGACTAGCGGGAGGGCCATACGAGCAGTACTTC.

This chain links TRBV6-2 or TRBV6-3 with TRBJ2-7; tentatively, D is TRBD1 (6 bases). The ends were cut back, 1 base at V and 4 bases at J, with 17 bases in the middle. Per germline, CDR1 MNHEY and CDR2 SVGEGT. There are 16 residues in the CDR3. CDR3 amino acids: CASSYLLSGVRYEQYF. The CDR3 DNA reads TGTGCCAGCAGTTACTTGCTTTCAGGGGTCAGGTACGAGCAGTACTTC.

CDR3 amino acids: CASSLSVGAGGVHEQFF. Written as DNA, the CDR3 is TGTGCCAGCAGTTTATCGGTCGGAGCGGGAGGGGTACATGAGCAGTTCTTC. The chain uses TRBV27 and TRBJ2-1; 10 bases are shared with TRBD2. This CDR3 contains 17 residues. Germline trimming cut 0 bases from V and 8 bases from J; bases unmatched to any gene: 10. Looked up from germline, CDR1 is MNHEY and CDR2 is SMNVEV (reference sequence).

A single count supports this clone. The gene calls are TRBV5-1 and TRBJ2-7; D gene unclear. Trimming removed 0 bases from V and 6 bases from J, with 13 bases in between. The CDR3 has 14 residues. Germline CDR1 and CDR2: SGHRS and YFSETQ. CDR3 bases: TGCGCCAGCAGCTTGGCCGAGGCAAACGGCGAGCAGTACTTC. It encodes CASSLAEANGEQYF.

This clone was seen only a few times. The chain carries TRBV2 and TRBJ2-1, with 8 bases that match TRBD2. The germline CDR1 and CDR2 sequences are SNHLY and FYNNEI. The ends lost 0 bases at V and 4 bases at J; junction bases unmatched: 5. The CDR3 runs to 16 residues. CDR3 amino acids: CASSEAPGGAYNEQFF. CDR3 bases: TGTGCCAGCAGTGAAGCGCCCGGGGGGGCTTACAATGAGCAGTTCTTC.

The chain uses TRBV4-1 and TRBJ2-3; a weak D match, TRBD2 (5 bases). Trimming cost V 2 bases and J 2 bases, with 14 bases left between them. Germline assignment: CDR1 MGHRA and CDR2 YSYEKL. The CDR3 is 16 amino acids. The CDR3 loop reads CASSQPLAGATDTQYF. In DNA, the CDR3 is TGCGCCAGCAGCCAACCCCTAGCAGGAGCCACAGATACGCAGTATTTT.

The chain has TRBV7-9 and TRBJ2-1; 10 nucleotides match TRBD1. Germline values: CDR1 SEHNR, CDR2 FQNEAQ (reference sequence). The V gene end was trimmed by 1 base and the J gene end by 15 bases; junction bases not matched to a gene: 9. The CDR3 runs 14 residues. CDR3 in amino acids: CASSLEPATGGLFF. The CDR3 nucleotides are TGTGCCAGCAGCTTAGAACCCGCGACAGGGGGCCTGTTCTTC. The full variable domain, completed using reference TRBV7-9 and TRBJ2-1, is DTGVSQNPRHKITKRGQNVTFRCDPISEHNRLYWYRQTLGQGPEFLTYFQNEAQLEKSRLLSDRFSAERPKGSFSTLEIQRTEQGDSAMYLCASSLEPATGGLFFGPGTRLTVL.

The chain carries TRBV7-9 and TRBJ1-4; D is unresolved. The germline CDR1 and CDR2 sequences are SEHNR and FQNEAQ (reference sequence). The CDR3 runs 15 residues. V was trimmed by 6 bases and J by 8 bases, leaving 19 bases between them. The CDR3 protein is CASRSFGTAEEKLFF. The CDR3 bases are TGTGCCAGCAGATCCTTCGGTACAGCGGAGGAAAAACTGTTTTTT.

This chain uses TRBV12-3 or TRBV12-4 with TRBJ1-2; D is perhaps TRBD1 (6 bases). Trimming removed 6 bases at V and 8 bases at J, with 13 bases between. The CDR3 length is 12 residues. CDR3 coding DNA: TGTGCCAGCAGCTCAGGGGTGGAAGGCTACACCTTC. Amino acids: CASSSGVEGYTF.